The clone carrying this T cell receptor (beta chain) was seen more than once but under ten times. This sample was taken from a study of response to subunit inactivated influenza vaccine. The V end was cut by 8 bases, the J end by 2 bases, with 13 bases between. The length of the CDR3 is 13 residues. MiXCR was run by TCRdb on the RT-PCR reads, yielding one entry per CDR3 protein. The sample includes around 580,000 distinct CDR3 sequences, 10% to 15% of them seen just once. This receptor was identified in a man aged 50 or older who received an inactivated influenza vaccine. The sample was PBMCs from blood, taken on the day of vaccination. The gene calls are TRBV12-3 or TRBV12-4 and TRBJ2-7; TRBD2 might be the D (6 bases). This CDR3 reads CASARDSAYEQYF. The CDR3 nucleotides are TGTGCCAGCGCTCGGGACTCAGCCTACGAGCAGTACTTC.